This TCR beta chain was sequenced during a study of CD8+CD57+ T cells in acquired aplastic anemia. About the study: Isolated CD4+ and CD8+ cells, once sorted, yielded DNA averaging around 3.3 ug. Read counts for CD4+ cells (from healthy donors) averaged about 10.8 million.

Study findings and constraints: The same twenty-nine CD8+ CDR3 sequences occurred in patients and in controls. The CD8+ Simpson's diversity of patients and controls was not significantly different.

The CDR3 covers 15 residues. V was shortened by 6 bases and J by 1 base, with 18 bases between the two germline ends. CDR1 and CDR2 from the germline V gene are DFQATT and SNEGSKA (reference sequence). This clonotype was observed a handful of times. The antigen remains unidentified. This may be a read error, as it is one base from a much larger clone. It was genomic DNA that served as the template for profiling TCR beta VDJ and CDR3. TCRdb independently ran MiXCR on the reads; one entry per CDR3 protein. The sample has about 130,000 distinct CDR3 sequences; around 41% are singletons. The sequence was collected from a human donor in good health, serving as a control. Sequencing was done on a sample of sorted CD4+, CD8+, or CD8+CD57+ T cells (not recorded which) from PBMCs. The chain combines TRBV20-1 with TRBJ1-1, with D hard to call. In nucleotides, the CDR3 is TGCAGTGCCCTCGGGCCCCGGCGGGGGAACACTGAAGCTTTCTTT. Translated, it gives CSALGPRRGNTEAFF.